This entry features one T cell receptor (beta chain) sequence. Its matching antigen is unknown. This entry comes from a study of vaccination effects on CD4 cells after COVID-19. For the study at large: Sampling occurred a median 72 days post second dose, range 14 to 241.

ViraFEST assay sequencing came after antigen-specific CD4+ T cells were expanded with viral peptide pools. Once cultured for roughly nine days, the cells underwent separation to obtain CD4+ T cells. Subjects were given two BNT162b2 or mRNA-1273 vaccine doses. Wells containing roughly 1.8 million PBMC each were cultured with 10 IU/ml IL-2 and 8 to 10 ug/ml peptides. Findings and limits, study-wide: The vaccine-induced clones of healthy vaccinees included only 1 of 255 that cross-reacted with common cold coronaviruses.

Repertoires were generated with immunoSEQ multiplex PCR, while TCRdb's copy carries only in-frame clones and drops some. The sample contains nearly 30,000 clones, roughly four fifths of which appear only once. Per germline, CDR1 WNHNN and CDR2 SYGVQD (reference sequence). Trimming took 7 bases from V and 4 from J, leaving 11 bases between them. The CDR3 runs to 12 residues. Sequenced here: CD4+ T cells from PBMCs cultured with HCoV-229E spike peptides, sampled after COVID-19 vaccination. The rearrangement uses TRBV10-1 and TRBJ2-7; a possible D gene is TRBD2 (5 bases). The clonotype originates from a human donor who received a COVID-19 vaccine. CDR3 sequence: CASTPSGYEQYF. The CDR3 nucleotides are TGCGCCAGCACCCCGTCGGGATACGAGCAGTACTTC.